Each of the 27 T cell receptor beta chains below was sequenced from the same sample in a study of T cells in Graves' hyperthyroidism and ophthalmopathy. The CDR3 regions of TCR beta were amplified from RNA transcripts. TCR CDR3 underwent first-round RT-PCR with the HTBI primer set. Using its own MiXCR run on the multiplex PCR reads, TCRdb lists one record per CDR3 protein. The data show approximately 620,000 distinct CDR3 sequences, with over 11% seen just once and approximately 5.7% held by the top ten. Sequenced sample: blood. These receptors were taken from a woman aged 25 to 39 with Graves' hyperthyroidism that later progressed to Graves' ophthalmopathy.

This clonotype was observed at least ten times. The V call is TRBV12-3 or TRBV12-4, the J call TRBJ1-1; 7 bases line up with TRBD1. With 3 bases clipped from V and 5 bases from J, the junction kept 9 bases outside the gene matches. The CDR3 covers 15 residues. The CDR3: CASSFGGGSGTEAFF. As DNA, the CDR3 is TGTGCCAGCAGTTTTGGAGGGGGCAGCGGGACTGAAGCTTTCTTT.

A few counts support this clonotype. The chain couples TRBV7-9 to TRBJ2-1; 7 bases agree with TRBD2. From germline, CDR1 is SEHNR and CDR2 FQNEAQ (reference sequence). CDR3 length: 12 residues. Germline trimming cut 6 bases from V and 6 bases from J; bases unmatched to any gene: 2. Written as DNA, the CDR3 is TGTGCCAGCAGGGGGGGGGGCAATGAGCAGTTCTTC. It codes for CASRGGGNEQFF.

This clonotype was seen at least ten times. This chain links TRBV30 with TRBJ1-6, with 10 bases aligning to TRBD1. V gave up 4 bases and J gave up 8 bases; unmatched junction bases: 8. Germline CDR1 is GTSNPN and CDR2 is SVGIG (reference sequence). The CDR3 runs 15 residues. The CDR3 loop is CAWILPGQGYSPLHF. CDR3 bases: TGTGCCTGGATCCTACCGGGACAGGGGTATTCACCCCTCCACTTT.

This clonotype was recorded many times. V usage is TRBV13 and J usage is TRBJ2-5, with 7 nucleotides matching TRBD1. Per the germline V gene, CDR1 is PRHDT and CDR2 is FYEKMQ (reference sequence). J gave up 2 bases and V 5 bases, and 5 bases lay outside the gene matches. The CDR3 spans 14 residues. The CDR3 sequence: CASSTRDSQETQYF. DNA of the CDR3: TGTGCCAGCAGCACTCGGGACAGTCAAGAGACCCAGTACTTC.

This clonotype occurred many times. The chain's CDR3 is CASSIDTNQPQHF. The CDR3 DNA sequence: TGTGCCAGCAGCATCGATACTAATCAGCCCCAGCATTTT. The rearrangement links TRBV5-8 to TRBJ1-5; D remains ambiguous. The CDR3 runs to 13 residues. V shed 4 bases and J shed 4 bases, with 9 bases lying between them. The germline V gene encodes CDR1 SGHTS and CDR2 YDEGEE. Based on the CDR3 plus reference TRBV5-8 and TRBJ1-5, the full variable domain is EAGVTQSPTHLIKTRGQQATLRCSPISGHTSVYWYQQALGLGLQFLLWYDEGEERNRGNFPPRFSGRQFPNYSSELNVNALELEDSALYLCASSIDTNQPQHFGDGTRLSIL.

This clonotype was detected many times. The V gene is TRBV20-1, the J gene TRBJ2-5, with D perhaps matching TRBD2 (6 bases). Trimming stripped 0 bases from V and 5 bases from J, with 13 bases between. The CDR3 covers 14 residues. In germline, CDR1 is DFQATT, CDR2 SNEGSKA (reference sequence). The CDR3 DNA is TGCAGTGCTAGAGAGGGGACTCCCTTGGAGACCCAGTACTTC. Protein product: CSAREGTPLETQYF.

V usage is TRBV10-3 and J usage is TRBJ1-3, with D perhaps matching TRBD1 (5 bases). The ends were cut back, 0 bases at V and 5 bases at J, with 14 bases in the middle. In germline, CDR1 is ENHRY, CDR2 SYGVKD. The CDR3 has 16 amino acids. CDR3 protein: CAISESQVDQRNTIYF. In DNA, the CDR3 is TGTGCCATCAGTGAGTCACAGGTGGATCAACGAAACACCATATATTTT.

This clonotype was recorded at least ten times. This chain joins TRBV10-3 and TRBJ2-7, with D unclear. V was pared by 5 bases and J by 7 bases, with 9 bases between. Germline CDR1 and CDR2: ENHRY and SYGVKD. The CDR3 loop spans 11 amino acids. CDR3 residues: CAISREGEQYF. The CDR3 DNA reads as TGTGCCATCAGTAGAGAAGGGGAGCAGTACTTC.

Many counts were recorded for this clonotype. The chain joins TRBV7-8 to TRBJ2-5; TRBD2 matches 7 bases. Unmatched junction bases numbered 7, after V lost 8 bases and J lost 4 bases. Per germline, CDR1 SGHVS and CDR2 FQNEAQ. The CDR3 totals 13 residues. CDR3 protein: CASGQGGPETQYF. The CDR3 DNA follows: TGTGCCAGCGGCCAGGGAGGGCCAGAGACCCAGTACTTC.

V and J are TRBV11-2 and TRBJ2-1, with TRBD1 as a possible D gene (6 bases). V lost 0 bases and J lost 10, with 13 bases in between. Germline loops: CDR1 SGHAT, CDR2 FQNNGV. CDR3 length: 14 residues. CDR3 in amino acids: CASSLERLDREQFF. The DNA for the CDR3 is TGTGCCAGCAGCTTAGAGCGCCTCGACAGGGAGCAGTTCTTC.

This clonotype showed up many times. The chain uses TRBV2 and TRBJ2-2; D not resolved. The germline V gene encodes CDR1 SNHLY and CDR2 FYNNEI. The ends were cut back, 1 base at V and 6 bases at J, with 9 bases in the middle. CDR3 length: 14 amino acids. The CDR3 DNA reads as TGTGCCAGCAGTGAAGATGTGTCCCCCGGGGAGCTGTTTTTT. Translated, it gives CASSEDVSPGELFF.

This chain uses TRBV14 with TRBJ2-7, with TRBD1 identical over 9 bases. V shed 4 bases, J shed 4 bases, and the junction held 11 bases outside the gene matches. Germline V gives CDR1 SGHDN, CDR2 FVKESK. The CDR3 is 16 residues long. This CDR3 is CASSLEFGTGSYEQYF. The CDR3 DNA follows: TGTGCCAGCAGCCTCGAATTCGGGACAGGGTCTTACGAGCAGTACTTC. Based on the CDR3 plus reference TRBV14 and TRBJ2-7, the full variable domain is EAGVTQFPSHSVIEKGQTVTLRCDPISGHDNLYWYRRVMGKEIKFLLHFVKESKQDESGMPNNRFLAERTGGTYSTLKVQPAELEDSGVYFCASSLEFGTGSYEQYFGPGTRLTVT.

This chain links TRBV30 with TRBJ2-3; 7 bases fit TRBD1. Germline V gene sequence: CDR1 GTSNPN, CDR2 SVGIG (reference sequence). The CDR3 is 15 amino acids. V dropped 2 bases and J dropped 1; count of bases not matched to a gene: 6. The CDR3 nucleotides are TGTGCCTGGAGTCCCGGACAGGCTGGCACAGATACGCAGTATTTT. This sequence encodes CAWSPGQAGTDTQYF.

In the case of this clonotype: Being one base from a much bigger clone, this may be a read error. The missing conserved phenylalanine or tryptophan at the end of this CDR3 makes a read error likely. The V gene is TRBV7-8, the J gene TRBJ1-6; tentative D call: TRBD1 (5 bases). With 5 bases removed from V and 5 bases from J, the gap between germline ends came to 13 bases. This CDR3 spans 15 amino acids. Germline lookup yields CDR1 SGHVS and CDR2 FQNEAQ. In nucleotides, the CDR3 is TGTGCCAGCAGCACGGGACCAACCGATAATTCACCCCTCCACTCT. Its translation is CASSTGPTDNSPLHS.

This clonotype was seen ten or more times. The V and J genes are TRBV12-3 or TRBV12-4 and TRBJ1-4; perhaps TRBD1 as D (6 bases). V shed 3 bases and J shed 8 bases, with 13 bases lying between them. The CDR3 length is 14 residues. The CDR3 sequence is CASSLTGSKEKLFF. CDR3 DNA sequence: TGTGCCAGCAGTTTGACAGGTTCCAAAGAAAAACTGTTTTTT.

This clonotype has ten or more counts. The CDR3: CASSPRQLGAKNIQYF. CDR3 DNA sequence: TGTGCCAGCAGTCCCCGACAGCTAGGGGCCAAAAACATTCAGTACTTC. V is TRBV27 and J is TRBJ2-4; D may be TRBD1 (5 bases). Germline V gene lookup returns CDR1 MNHEY and CDR2 SMNVEV (reference sequence). This CDR3 spans 16 amino acids. V was pared by 5 bases and J by 1 base, with 15 bases between.

The CDR3 bases are TGTGCCAGCAGTTCTCCAGGAAACCAGAACACTGAAGCTTTCTTT. Protein: CASSSPGNQNTEAFF. The V and J genes are TRBV6-2 or TRBV6-3 and TRBJ1-1; D ambiguous. V lost 4 bases, J lost 1 base, and 13 bases lay in between. CDR3 length equals 15 residues. Per germline, CDR1 MNHEY and CDR2 SVGEGT.

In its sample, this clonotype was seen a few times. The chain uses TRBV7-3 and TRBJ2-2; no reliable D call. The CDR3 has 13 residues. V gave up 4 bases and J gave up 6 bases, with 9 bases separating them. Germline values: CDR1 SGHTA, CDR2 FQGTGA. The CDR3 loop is CASSSQLSGELFF. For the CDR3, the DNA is TGTGCCAGCAGCTCGCAGCTATCCGGGGAGCTGTTTTTT.

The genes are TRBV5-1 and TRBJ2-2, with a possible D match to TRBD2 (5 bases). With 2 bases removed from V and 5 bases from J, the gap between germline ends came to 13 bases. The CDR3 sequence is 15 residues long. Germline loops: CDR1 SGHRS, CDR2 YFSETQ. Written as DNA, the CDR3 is TGCGCCAGCAGCTTTGTGGGAGAAGTTACCGGGGAGCTGTTTTTT. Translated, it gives CASSFVGEVTGELFF.

The CDR3, as DNA: TGCAGTGCTAAAGATGTGACTAGCGGGAGTTATGAGCAGTTCTTC. Translation: CSAKDVTSGSYEQFF. The chain couples TRBV20-1 to TRBJ2-1; 12 nucleotides match TRBD2. There are 15 residues in the CDR3. Unmatched junction bases numbered 9, after V lost 4 bases and J lost 8 bases. Germline V gives CDR1 DFQATT, CDR2 SNEGSKA (reference sequence).

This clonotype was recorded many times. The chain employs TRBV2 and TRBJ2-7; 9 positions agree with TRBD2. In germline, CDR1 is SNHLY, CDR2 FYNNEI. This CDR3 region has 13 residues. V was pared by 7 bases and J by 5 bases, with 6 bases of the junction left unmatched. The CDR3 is CASMWTSVDEQYF. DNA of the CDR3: TGTGCCAGCATGTGGACTAGCGTCGACGAGCAGTACTTC.

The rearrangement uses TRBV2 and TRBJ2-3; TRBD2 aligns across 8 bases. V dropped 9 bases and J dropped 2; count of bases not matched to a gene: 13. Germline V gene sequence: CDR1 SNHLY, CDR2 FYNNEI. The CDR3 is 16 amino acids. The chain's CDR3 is CARRRGSGSPTDTQYF. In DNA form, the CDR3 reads TGTGCCAGGCGACGGGGGAGCGGGAGTCCCACAGATACGCAGTATTTT.

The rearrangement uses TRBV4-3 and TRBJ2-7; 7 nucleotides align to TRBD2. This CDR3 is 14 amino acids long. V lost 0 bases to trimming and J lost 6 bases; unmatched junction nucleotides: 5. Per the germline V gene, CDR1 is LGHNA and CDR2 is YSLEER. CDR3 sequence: CASSQEGEGFEQYF. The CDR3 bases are TGCGCCAGCAGCCAAGAGGGGGAGGGGTTCGAGCAGTACTTC.

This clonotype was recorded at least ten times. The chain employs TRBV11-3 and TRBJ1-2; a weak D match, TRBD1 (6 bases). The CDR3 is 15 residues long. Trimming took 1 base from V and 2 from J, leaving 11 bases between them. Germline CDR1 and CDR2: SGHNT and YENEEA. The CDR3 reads CASSLASGTNYGYTF. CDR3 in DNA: TGTGCCAGCAGCTTAGCCTCCGGGACAAACTATGGCTACACCTTC.

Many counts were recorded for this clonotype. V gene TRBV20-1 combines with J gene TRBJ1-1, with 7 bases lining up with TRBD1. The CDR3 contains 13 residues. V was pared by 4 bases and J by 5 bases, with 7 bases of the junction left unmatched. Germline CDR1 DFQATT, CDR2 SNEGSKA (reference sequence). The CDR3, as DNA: TGCAGTGCTAAAACAGGGGTGGATACTGAAGCTTTCTTT. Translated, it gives CSAKTGVDTEAFF.

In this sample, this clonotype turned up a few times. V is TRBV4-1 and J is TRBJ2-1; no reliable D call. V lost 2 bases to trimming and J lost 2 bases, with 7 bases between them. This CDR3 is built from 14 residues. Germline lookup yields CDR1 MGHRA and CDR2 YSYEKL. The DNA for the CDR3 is TGCGCCAGCAGCCAACCCGTCGCCTACAATGAGCAGTTCTTC. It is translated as CASSQPVAYNEQFF.

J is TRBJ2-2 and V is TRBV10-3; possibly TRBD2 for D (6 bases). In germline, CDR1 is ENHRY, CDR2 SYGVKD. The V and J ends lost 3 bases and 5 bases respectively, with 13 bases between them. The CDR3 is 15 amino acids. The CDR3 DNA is TGTGCCATCAGTGATGGCGGGGTTAAAACCGGGGAGCTGTTTTTT. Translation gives CAISDGGVKTGELFF.